This TCR beta chain stems from a study of CD8 T cell repertoires and HIV-1 epitope variants. Study overall: Twenty-five autologous and known Gag and Nef epitope variant peptides each stimulated T cells separately. Separate from the cultures, 1M uncultured T cells served as baseline. A roughly ten-day culture received IL-2, IL-7 and IL-15 on days 3 and 7.

Germline CDR1 and CDR2: SGHVS and FQNEAQ. The CDR3 is made up of 14 amino acids. Trimming at V came to 7 bases and at J to 2 bases, leaving 5 bases not matched to a gene. The method was immunoSEQ multiplex PCR; TCRdb's version includes in-frame clones alone and lacks a portion of them. The repertoire has some 87,000 clones, roughly four fifths of them found once; the top ten carry more than 25%. The clonotype originates from a male donor with HIV. Specimen: uncultured baseline CD8+ T cells from peripheral blood mononuclear cells (PBMCs). The genes are TRBV7-8 and TRBJ1-5; 7 bases line up with TRBD1. This chain's CDR3 is CASTTGVGNQPQHF. The CDR3 nucleotides read TGTGCCAGCACCACAGGGGTAGGCAATCAGCCCCAGCATTTT.